Below, 20 T cell receptor beta chains from the same sample are listed, as sequenced in a study of T cell repertoires in cytomegalovirus infection. Each CDR3 protein is one row after TCRdb ran MiXCR on the reads. The table includes 150,000 to 200,000 distinct CDR3 sequences, 14% detected once. Sequencing input: PBMCs. All receptors come from a human donor in good health (CMV status not recorded). Some clones in this sample may be carry-over from other donors' samples.

This chain uses TRBV29-1 with TRBJ1-3; D gene unclear. The V end was cut by 7 bases, the J end by 3 bases, with 16 bases between. The CDR3 consists of 14 residues. Looked up from germline, CDR1 is SQVTM and CDR2 is ANQGSEA. The CDR3 sequence: CSATGRQGGNTIYF. The CDR3 DNA reads TGCAGCGCGACGGGAAGGCAAGGTGGAAACACCATATATTTT.

This clonotype has a handful of counts. J is TRBJ2-1 and V is TRBV29-1; D remains unclear. The germline V gene has CDR1 SQVTM and CDR2 ANQGSEA. The CDR3 spans 12 residues. Trimming pared 1 base from V and 5 bases from J, leaving 6 bases between. CDR3 protein: CSVEGTNNEQFF. Here the CDR3 DNA reads TGCAGCGTTGAAGGAACAAACAATGAGCAGTTCTTC.

This clonotype was recorded many times. The V call is TRBV7-2, the J call TRBJ2-7; TRBD1 matches at 7 bases. From germline, CDR1 is SGHTA and CDR2 FQGNSA. V trimming: 5 bases; J trimming: 1 base; junction bases outside the gene matches: 8. The CDR3 is 15 amino acids. The CDR3 protein is CASSTDRASSYEQYF. The CDR3 nucleotides read TGTGCCAGCAGCACAGACAGGGCCAGTTCCTACGAGCAGTACTTC.

The CDR3 sequence is CASSYSGDRVHEQYF. The DNA for the CDR3 is TGTGCCAGCAGTTACTCTGGGGACAGGGTGCACGAGCAGTACTTC. The chain is built from TRBV6-5 and TRBJ2-7, with 9 nucleotides matching TRBD1. Germline CDR1 and CDR2: MNHEY and SVGAGI. The CDR3 covers 15 residues. The V and J ends lost 0 bases and 5 bases, in that order; junction bases with no gene match: 5.

V is TRBV29-1 and J is TRBJ1-2; 10 bases agree with TRBD1. CDR1 SQVTM and CDR2 ANQGSEA come from the germline V gene. Trimming took 7 bases from V and 8 from J; bases not matched to a gene: 7. The CDR3 runs 12 residues. CDR3 nucleotides: TGCAGCGGGGGACAGGGGAAGGACGGCTACACCTTC. Its translation is CSGGQGKDGYTF.

This clonotype has ten or more counts. The gene calls are TRBV24-1 and TRBJ2-3; 7 bases are shared with TRBD2. CDR1 KGHDR and CDR2 SFDVKD come from the germline V gene. The ends lost 3 bases at V and 3 bases at J; junction bases unmatched: 8. The CDR3 is made up of 16 amino acids. The CDR3 region has the DNA TGTGCCACCAGTGATCTCAAGCGGGAAGTGACAGATACGCAGTATTTT. Its translation: CATSDLKREVTDTQYF.

Remarks on this clonotype: It may be a read error: a sequence one base away is much more abundant. The chain employs TRBV7-6 and TRBJ2-6, with D unresolved. Germline CDR1 reads SGHVS; CDR2 reads FNYEAQ. This CDR3 comprises 14 residues. This chain's CDR3 is CASSQNSGANVLTF. The CDR3 DNA reads as TGTGCTAGCAGCCAAAACTCTGGGGCCAACGTCCTGACTTTC.

The chain carries TRBV7-9 and TRBJ1-4; D call uncertain. Germline CDR1 and CDR2: SEHNR and FQNEAQ (reference sequence). V was clipped by 2 bases and J by 4 bases, with 14 bases between them. This CDR3 has 16 residues. In DNA, the CDR3 is TGTGCCAGCAGCTTAATAGAGTCAGCCGATAATGAAAAACTGTTTTTT. It codes for CASSLIESADNEKLFF. Supplemented by reference TRBV7-9 and TRBJ1-4, the full variable domain reads DTGVSQNPRHKITKRGQNVTFRCDPISEHNRLYWYRQTLGQGPEFLTYFQNEAQLEKSRLLSDRFSAERPKGSFSTLEIQRTEQGDSAMYLCASSLIESADNEKLFFGSGTQLSVL.

This clonotype was observed a few times. The chain combines TRBV28 with TRBJ1-5; no definite D call. The CDR3 loop spans 14 amino acids. Per germline, CDR1 MDHEN and CDR2 SYDVKM. Deletions cut 7 bases from V and 1 base from J, with 11 bases between. The CDR3 sequence: CASTFGRSNQPQHF. The DNA for the CDR3 is TGTGCCAGCACCTTCGGACGGAGCAATCAGCCCCAGCATTTT. Based on the CDR3 plus reference TRBV28 and TRBJ1-5, the full variable domain is DVKVTQSSRYLVKRTGEKVFLECVQDMDHENMFWYRQDPGLGLRLIYFSYDVKMKEKGDIPEGYSVSREKKERFSLILESASTNQTSMYLCASTFGRSNQPQHFGDGTRLSIL.

In this sample, this clonotype turned up many times. The chain is built from TRBV7-2 and TRBJ2-7; 7 bases map to TRBD1. The germline V gene has CDR1 SGHTA and CDR2 FQGNSA. V lost 5 bases, J lost 4 bases, and 11 bases stayed unmatched. The length of the CDR3 is 15 residues. The CDR3 region has the DNA TGTGCCAGCAGCGTAACAGGGGACCCGGGATACGAGCAGTACTTC. Protein sequence: CASSVTGDPGYEQYF.

The V gene is TRBV4-1, the J gene TRBJ1-1, with a possible D match to TRBD1 (6 bases). V shed 4 bases and J shed 1 base, with 13 bases lying between them. The length of the CDR3 is 15 residues. Germline values: CDR1 MGHRA, CDR2 YSYEKL. The CDR3 coding sequence is TGCGCCAGCAGCCTGACGGCAGGGGCGAACACTGAAGCTTTCTTT. Protein sequence: CASSLTAGANTEAFF.

This clonotype was counted between two and nine times. This sequence joins TRBV15 and TRBJ2-5; D unresolved. The CDR3 has 17 residues. Germline lookup yields CDR1 LNHNV and CDR2 YYDKDF (reference sequence). V was cut by 5 bases and J by 5 bases, with 24 bases left in between. The CDR3 DNA reads TGTGCCACCAGCGGAATCGGTCCAACGAAGGTGGATGAGACCCAGTACTTC. It yields the protein CATSGIGPTKVDETQYF.

This clonotype was observed a few times. The chain is built from TRBV7-4 and TRBJ1-5; no reliable D call. Trimming cost V 5 bases and J 5 bases, with 7 bases left between them. The germline CDR1 and CDR2 sequences are SGHVT and SQSDAQ. This CDR3 contains 12 residues. The CDR3 loop reads CASSRFDQPQHF. CDR3 nucleotides: TGTGCCAGCAGCCGCTTTGATCAGCCCCAGCATTTT.

This clonotype was seen many times. V gene TRBV7-2 combines with J gene TRBJ2-7; the match to TRBD1 covers 9 bases. The CDR3 has 14 residues. J lost 3 bases, V lost 4 bases, and 4 bases had no gene match. Per germline, CDR1 SGHTA and CDR2 FQGNSA. CDR3 protein: CASSSGTGYYEQYF. In DNA, the CDR3 is TGTGCCAGCAGCTCCGGGACAGGGTACTACGAGCAGTACTTC.

This clonotype was counted ten times or more. V is TRBV19 and J is TRBJ1-5; D remains ambiguous. CDR1 is LNHDA and CDR2 is SQIVND in the germline V gene (reference sequence). The CDR3 runs 14 residues. V dropped 3 bases and J dropped 5 bases, with 11 bases sitting between them. The CDR3 here is CASSIVRSYQPQHF. The CDR3 nucleotides read TGTGCCAGTAGTATCGTGCGGAGCTATCAGCCCCAGCATTTT.

The chain joins TRBV12-3 or TRBV12-4 to TRBJ1-1; tentative D call: TRBD1 (5 bases). CDR3 length: 14 amino acids. The V end was cut by 3 bases, the J end by 7 bases, with 15 bases between. Here the CDR3 reads CASSFLIGGYEAFF. CDR3 nucleotides: TGTGCCAGCAGTTTCCTCATCGGGGGGTATGAAGCTTTCTTT.

At least ten counts were recorded for this clonotype. The chain recombines TRBV28 with TRBJ1-1; D not certain. Germline values: CDR1 MDHEN, CDR2 SYDVKM. The CDR3 has 12 residues. Trimming stripped 3 bases from V and 3 bases from J, with 5 bases between. Here the CDR3 reads CASSFAYTEAFF. CDR3 coding DNA: TGTGCCAGCAGTTTCGCGTACACTGAAGCTTTCTTT.

In its sample, this clonotype was seen many times. This chain joins TRBV7-2 and TRBJ2-5, with 7 bases identical to TRBD1. After removal of 5 bases from V and 5 bases from J, the junction contained 5 bases not matched to a gene. Germline CDR1 SGHTA, CDR2 FQGNSA. The CDR3 has 13 residues. The CDR3 nucleotides read TGTGCCAGCAGCACAGGGACAGCGGAGACCCAGTACTTC. Translated, it gives CASSTGTAETQYF.

This clonotype showed up many times. This chain connects TRBV7-8 to TRBJ1-2; D is uncertain. The CDR3 is made up of 15 amino acids. Germline V gives CDR1 SGHVS, CDR2 FQNEAQ. V lost 3 bases and J 2 bases, leaving 13 bases between the germline ends. The CDR3 DNA sequence: TGTGCCAGCAGCTTGGGAGGACGGCAAAACTATGGCTACACCTTC. Amino acids: CASSLGGRQNYGYTF.

This chain uses TRBV28 with TRBJ1-4; no definite D call. V was pared by 10 bases and J by 7 bases, with 13 bases between. Germline lookup yields CDR1 MDHEN and CDR2 SYDVKM. The CDR3 covers 12 residues. CDR3: CATSPLGEKLFF. CDR3 DNA sequence: TGTGCCACGTCACCCCTAGGTGAAAAACTGTTTTTT.